These T cell receptor beta chains were read from a single sample in a study of cytomegalovirus exposure and HLA in healthy donors. Libraries were prepared by immunoSEQ multiplex PCR; TCRdb keeps only in-frame clonotypes and omits some of them. Of approximately 70,000 clones in the sample, around 69% were seen once. Sequencing was done on a sample of PBMCs. Receptors originate from a human donor in good health. The CDR3 runs from the conserved cysteine through the conserved F or W.

J gene | CDR3 length | V gene | CDR3 protein
TRBJ1-3 | 14 | TRBV5-4 | CASSDRLSGNTIYF
TRBJ1-1 | 13 | TRBV30 | CAWTTGYNTEAFF
TRBJ2-1 | 15 | TRBV5-1 | CASSVTSGSGNEQFF
TRBJ2-1 | 15 | TRBV5-1 | CASSLASSSYNEQFF
TRBJ1-1 | 18 | TRBV7-8 | CASSLGGTGGIMNTEAFF
TRBJ1-1 | 13 | TRBV28 | CASSLQALGWAFF
TRBJ2-3 | 16 | TRBV7-3 | CASSSTTRGGADTQYF
TRBJ2-7 | 13 | TRBV6-5 | CASRQGASYEQYF
TRBJ2-3 | 16 | TRBV5-1 | CASSLGVGDGTDTQYF
TRBJ2-7 | 14 | TRBV12-5 | CASGQTGPPYEQYF
TRBJ1-3 | 16 | TRBV6-1 | CASSARTGGTGNTIYF
TRBJ2-3 | 14 | TRBV25-1 | CASRRQGAGDTQYF
TRBJ1-1 | 13 | TRBV5-8 | CASSSPPGTEAFF
TRBJ1-2 | 14 | TRBV28 | CASRPQGRRYGYTF
TRBJ1-2 | 15 | TRBV5-1 | CASSLESIINYGYTF
TRBJ2-5 | 16 | TRBV7-8 | CASSSRQGRGQETQYF
TRBJ2-7 | 14 | TRBV25-1 | CASSVGLAGYEQYF
TRBJ1-1 | 16 | TRBV5-1 | CASSFGTGELNTEAFF
TRBJ1-1 | 14 | TRBV10-2 | CASSGSNWDSEAFF
TRBJ1-1 | 15 | TRBV30 | CAWTKGGSLNTEAFF
TRBJ2-7 | 14 | TRBV4-1 | CASSQDGRTYEQYF
TRBJ2-1 | 16 | TRBV7-8 | CASSLATGIEYNEQFF
TRBJ2-1 | 12 | TRBV5-6 | CASSPLTREQFF
TRBJ2-1 | 14 | TRBV9 | CASSPLAGVHEQFF
TRBJ2-1 | 17 | TRBV9 | CASSVSGTSGGYNEQFF
TRBJ1-1 | 14 | TRBV5-1 | CASSLDTGGTEAFF
TRBJ1-3 | 16 | TRBV28 | CASSSLDYTGGNTIYF
TRBJ2-3 | 14 | TRBV6-5 | CASSYWGGRDTQYF
TRBJ2-5 | 15 | TRBV5-4 | CASSLAGVTAETQYF
TRBJ1-1 | 14 | TRBV5-1 | CASLPTGGSTEAFF
TRBJ1-1 | 15 | TRBV5-1 | CASSRGQPMNTEAFF
TRBJ1-1 | 13 | TRBV6-1 | CASRRTGGTEAFF
TRBJ1-2 | 13 | TRBV27 | CASSPGRSSGYTF
TRBJ2-7 | 13 | TRBV6-6 | CASSYQTAYEQYF
TRBJ2-1 | 14 | TRBV25-1 | CASSVTGGHNEQFF
TRBJ1-4 | 13 | TRBV9 | CASNPTGNEKLFF
TRBJ1-1 | 15 | TRBV10-2 | CASSESIGALFEAFF
TRBJ1-3 | 12 | TRBV7-9 | CASVPGWDTIYF
TRBJ2-7 | 15 | TRBV18 | CASSPPGTGAYEQYF
TRBJ1-1 | 13 | TRBV18 | CASSLGTGAKAFF
TRBJ2-7 | 14 | TRBV25-1 | CASSEGDTYYEQYF
TRBJ2-7 | 11 | TRBV29-1 | CSAKREREQYF
TRBJ1-1 | 16 | TRBV9 | CASSPRPDGGGNEAFF